Each of the 27 T cell receptor beta chains below was sequenced from the same sample in a study of T cell responses to AZD1222 COVID-19 vaccine. Assay used: immunoSEQ multiplex PCR; TCRdb lists only in-frame clones, some missing. The sample contains about 130,000 clones, 80% to 95% of which appear only once. The sample was peripheral blood, taken 28 days after the second AZD1222 dose. The receptors were sampled from an adult who received the AZD1222 COVID-19 vaccine.

The chain joins TRBV7-2 to TRBJ1-4; D not resolved. This CDR3 region has 12 residues. V was shortened by 5 bases and J by 8 bases, with 9 bases between the two germline ends. The germline CDR1 and CDR2 sequences are SGHTA and FQGNSA. CDR3 in DNA: TGTGCCAGCAGCCTGACGGGGGAAAAACTGTTTTTT. It specifies CASSLTGEKLFF.

J is TRBJ2-3 and V is TRBV11-3, with TRBD2 identical over 7 bases. Germline V gives CDR1 SGHNT, CDR2 YENEEA. The CDR3 is made up of 15 amino acids. The V segment lost 3 bases and the J segment 0 bases; nucleotides outside the gene matches: 3. The CDR3: CASSFRGGSTDTQYF. The CDR3 coding sequence is TGTGCCAGCAGCTTTCGCGGGGGAAGCACAGATACGCAGTATTTT. The whole variable domain, remainder taken from reference TRBV11-3 and TRBJ2-3, is EAGVVQSPRYKIIEKKQPVAFWCNPISGHNTLYWYLQNLGQGPELLIRYENEEAVDDSQLPKDRFSAERLKGVDSTLKIQPAELGDSAVYLCASSFRGGSTDTQYFGPGTRLTVL.

The chain is built from TRBV4-2 and TRBJ1-1; D ambiguous. Trimming cost V 3 bases and J 3 bases, with 11 bases left between them. This CDR3 contains 14 residues. The germline V gene encodes CDR1 LGHNA and CDR2 YNFKEQ. CDR3 bases: TGTGCCAGCAGCCAGGATCTTAGGGACACTGAAGCTTTCTTT. It yields the protein CASSQDLRDTEAFF.

J is TRBJ2-3 and V is TRBV7-6; no definite D call. The germline gives CDR1 SGHVS, CDR2 FNYEAQ. This CDR3 region has 11 residues. V was cut by 4 bases and J by 5 bases, with 4 bases left in between. DNA for the CDR3: TGTGCCAGCAGCTCAAAAGATACGCAGTATTTT. Translation: CASSSKDTQYF. The full variable domain, rest sourced from reference TRBV7-6 and TRBJ2-3, is GAGVSQSPRYKVTKRGQDVALRCDPISGHVSLYWYRQALGQGPEFLTYFNYEAQQDKSGLPNDRFSAERPEGSISTLTIQRTEQRDSAMYRCASSSKDTQYFGPGTRLTVL.

This chain links TRBV5-1 with TRBJ1-4; TRBD1 matches 7 bases. Germline assignment: CDR1 SGHRS and CDR2 YFSETQ. V lost 4 bases and J lost 4; bases outside the gene matches: 7. The CDR3 extends over 15 amino acids. This CDR3 is CASSPLTGINEKLFF. In DNA form, the CDR3 reads TGCGCCAGCAGCCCATTGACAGGGATTAATGAAAAACTGTTTTTT.

This clone was observed a single time. The chain uses TRBV21-1 and TRBJ2-5. TRBV21-1 is described as a pseudogene. The CDR3 sequence is 15 residues long. CDR3 DNA: TGTGCCAGCAGCGCCCCCGGGGGCTTCCAAGAGACCCAGTACTTC. Its translation is CASSAPGGFQETQYF.

This clone occurred once. The chain combines TRBV19 with TRBJ2-3; D may be TRBD2 (6 bases). Trimming stripped 7 bases from V and 3 bases from J, with 23 bases between. Germline values: CDR1 LNHDA, CDR2 SQIVND (reference sequence). The CDR3 spans 17 residues. In nucleotides, the CDR3 is TGTGCCAGTACCGGAGGGACGGCAACCCCGGAGACAGATACGCAGTATTTT. Encoded protein: CASTGGTATPETDTQYF. Full variable domain (rest looked up from reference TRBV19 and TRBJ2-3): DGGITQSPKYLFRKEGQNVTLSCEQNLNHDAMYWYRQDPGQGLRLIYYSQIVNDFQKGDIAEGYSVSREKKESFPLTVTSAQKNPTAFYLCASTGGTATPETDTQYFGPGTRLTVL.

Concerning this clone itself: The identical CDR3 is also encoded by other nucleotide sequences in the sample. The genes are TRBV7-2 and TRBJ1-5; D not certain. CDR1 is SGHTA and CDR2 is FQGNSA in the germline V gene. The CDR3 loop spans 14 amino acids. Trimming cost V 5 bases and J 2 bases, with 10 bases left between them. The CDR3 sequence: CASSRTGGNQPQHF. The CDR3 nucleotides are TGTGCCAGCAGCCGGACCGGGGGCAATCAGCCCCAGCATTTT.

This chain joins TRBV5-1 and TRBJ2-1; D not certain. V lost 6 bases and J lost 6, with 16 bases in between. The CDR3 covers 14 residues. Germline V lookup: CDR1 SGHRS, CDR2 YFSETQ. CDR3 protein: CASTEALGGNEQFF. CDR3 nucleotide sequence: TGCGCCAGCACCGAAGCCTTAGGTGGCAATGAGCAGTTCTTC.

The chain joins TRBV3-1 (or the pseudogene TRBV3-2) to TRBJ2-5; 7 positions match TRBD1. The CDR3 loop spans 14 amino acids. Germline CDR1 LGHDT, CDR2 YNNKEL (reference sequence). V lost 4 bases, J lost 5 bases, and 7 bases stayed unmatched. CDR3 coding DNA: TGTGCCAGCAGCCTGCGAGGGGGCCCCGAGACCCAGTACTTC. It is translated as CASSLRGGPETQYF.

The chain employs TRBV29-1 and TRBJ2-7; D gene uncertain. This CDR3 contains 12 residues. Germline-derived CDR1 and CDR2 are SQVTM and ANQGSEA. Trimming stripped 5 bases from V and 0 bases from J, with 8 bases between. This CDR3 is CSVRNPSYEQYF. As DNA, the CDR3 is TGCAGCGTTAGAAATCCCTCCTACGAGCAGTACTTC.

J is TRBJ2-5 and V is TRBV9, with 10 bases lining up with TRBD1. Looked up from germline, CDR1 is SGDLS and CDR2 is YYNGEE. This CDR3 region has 16 residues. V dropped 0 bases and J dropped 5; count of bases not matched to a gene: 7. The CDR3 sequence: CASSVVGQGVGETQYF. CDR3 DNA sequence: TGTGCCAGCAGCGTAGTTGGACAGGGGGTTGGGGAGACCCAGTACTTC. The full variable domain, completed using reference TRBV9 and TRBJ2-5, is DSGVTQTPKHLITATGQRVTLRCSPRSGDLSVYWYQQSLDQGLQFLIQYYNGEERAKGNILERFSAQQFPDLHSELNLSSLELGDSALYFCASSVVGQGVGETQYFGPGTRLLVL.

In this sample, this clone turned up once. The sample contains more than one DNA sequence encoding this CDR3. This chain connects TRBV7-2 to TRBJ2-7, with D hard to call. Germline-derived CDR1 and CDR2 are SGHTA and FQGNSA. The CDR3 has 14 amino acids. V dropped 1 base and J dropped 0 bases, with 7 bases sitting between them. CDR3 loop: CASSLVGSSYEQYF. In nucleotides, the CDR3 is TGTGCCAGCAGCTTAGTGGGCAGCTCCTACGAGCAGTACTTC.

CDR3 bases: TGTGCCACCAGCGGGGGGCTAGCGGGAGAGGAGGATACGCAGTATTTT. Encoded protein: CATSGGLAGEEDTQYF. V is TRBV15 and J is TRBJ2-3; 10 bases are shared with TRBD2. The CDR3 spans 16 residues. Germline CDR1 and CDR2: LNHNV and YYDKDF (reference sequence). Trimming removed 5 bases from V and 6 bases from J; junction bases left unmatched: 11.

The chain combines TRBV7-3 with TRBJ1-1, with 7 bases matching TRBD1. The CDR3 covers 15 residues. V trimming: 5 bases; J trimming: 2 bases; junction bases outside the gene matches: 8. The germline CDR1 and CDR2 sequences are SGHTA and FQGTGA. The CDR3 here is CASSQTGDGNTEAFF. DNA for the CDR3: TGTGCCAGCAGCCAAACAGGGGATGGAAACACTGAAGCTTTCTTT. The full variable domain, completed using reference TRBV7-3 and TRBJ1-1, is GAGVSQTPSNKVTEKGKYVELRCDPISGHTALYWYRQSLGQGPEFLIYFQGTGAADDSGLPNDRFFAVRPEGSVSTLKIQRTERGDSAVYLCASSQTGDGNTEAFFGQGTRLTVV.

The CDR3 DNA sequence: TGCAGTGCTAGACGAGGGAATGAAGCTTTCTTT. Translated: CSARRGNEAFF. This rearrangement joins TRBV20-1 to TRBJ1-1; no clear D gene. Trimming took off 2 bases at V and 7 bases at J, with 8 bases between the two ends. Germline CDR1 reads DFQATT; CDR2 reads SNEGSKA (reference sequence). The CDR3 is 11 amino acids.

This clone was found once. The CDR3 region has the DNA TGTGCCAGCAGTTTTCGGGGGGGACAGCCCCAGCATTTT. This encodes CASSFRGGQPQHF. The rearrangement links TRBV27 to TRBJ1-5, with D possibly TRBD1 on 5 matching bases. CDR1 and CDR2 from the germline V gene are MNHEY and SMNVEV (reference sequence). V was shortened by 3 bases and J by 7 bases, with 10 bases between the two germline ends. This CDR3 region has 13 residues.

This clone was recorded a few times. The rearrangement links TRBV5-4 to TRBJ2-7; D tentatively reads TRBD1 or TRBD2 (5 bases each). V lost 0 bases, J lost 0 bases, and 10 bases lay in between. This CDR3 contains 15 residues. Germline CDR1 SGHNT, CDR2 YYREEE (reference sequence). The chain's CDR3 is CASSLAGASSYEQYF. In DNA, the CDR3 is TGTGCCAGCAGCTTGGCCGGGGCCAGCTCCTACGAGCAGTACTTC.

The chain uses TRBV5-1 and TRBJ2-7; the D is unclear. Germline CDR1 and CDR2: SGHRS and YFSETQ. CDR3 length: 14 residues. The ends were cut back, 0 bases at V and 0 bases at J, with 7 bases in the middle. CDR3 region: CASSLEQSSYEQYF. The CDR3 DNA reads as TGCGCCAGCAGCTTGGAGCAGAGCTCCTACGAGCAGTACTTC.

V gene TRBV3-1 (or the pseudogene TRBV3-2) combines with J gene TRBJ2-2; D is unclear. Germline V CDR1 and CDR2: LGHDT, YNNKEL (reference sequence). V lost 4 bases and J 4 bases, leaving 7 bases between the germline ends. This CDR3 comprises 13 residues. This CDR3 reads CASSPYGTGELFF. In DNA, the CDR3 is TGTGCCAGCAGCCCTTACGGCACCGGGGAGCTGTTTTTT.

The genes are TRBV5-6 and TRBJ1-6, with D perhaps matching TRBD1 (6 bases). The CDR3 is 14 residues long. Germline-derived CDR1 and CDR2 are SGHDT and YYEEEE. With 4 bases removed from V and 5 bases from J, the gap between germline ends came to 10 bases. CDR3 region: CASSQGIDNSPLHF. The CDR3, as DNA: TGTGCCAGCAGCCAGGGGATCGATAATTCACCCCTCCACTTT.

The V gene is TRBV5-4, the J gene TRBJ1-4, with D maybe TRBD1 (6 bases). With 5 bases removed from V and 11 bases from J, the gap between germline ends came to 22 bases. Per germline, CDR1 SGHNT and CDR2 YYREEE (reference sequence). This CDR3 has 15 amino acids. CDR3 in DNA: TGTGCCAGCAGGTCGGACAGCCAAACGTCGAATAAACTGTTTTTT. This translates into CASRSDSQTSNKLFF.

The genes are TRBV28 and TRBJ2-7; D ambiguous. The CDR3 runs to 14 residues. Deletions cut 6 bases from V and 1 base from J, with 13 bases between. Germline-derived CDR1 and CDR2 are MDHEN and SYDVKM. CDR3 in DNA: TGTGCCAGCAGCCCCGTGAGGAAATCCTACGAGCAGTACTTC. Amino acid sequence: CASSPVRKSYEQYF.

V is TRBV3-1 (or the pseudogene TRBV3-2) and J is TRBJ2-7; no clear D. The CDR3 loop spans 13 amino acids. Trimming took off 1 base at V and 2 bases at J, with 6 bases between the two ends. Germline lookup yields CDR1 LGHDT and CDR2 YNNKEL (reference sequence). CDR3 protein: CASSQGATYEQYF. As DNA, the CDR3 is TGTGCCAGCAGCCAAGGGGCTACCTACGAGCAGTACTTC.

V and J are TRBV11-3 and TRBJ1-6; tentative D call: TRBD1 (5 bases). This CDR3 is built from 15 residues. Trimming pared 1 base from V and 11 bases from J, leaving 15 bases between. CDR1 and CDR2 from the germline V gene are SGHNT and YENEEA. The CDR3 protein is CASSLGRRDLTPLHF. The DNA for the CDR3 is TGTGCCAGCAGCTTAGGCCGACGGGACTTAACACCCCTCCACTTT.

J is TRBJ2-3 and V is TRBV9, with 13 bases that match TRBD2. CDR1 is SGDLS and CDR2 is YYNGEE in the germline V gene. The CDR3 has 16 residues. V lost 4 bases and J lost 2; bases outside the gene matches: 4. The chain's CDR3 is CASSRGLAGYTDTQYF. CDR3 bases: TGTGCCAGCAGCAGGGGACTAGCGGGGTACACAGATACGCAGTATTTT.

In nucleotides, the CDR3 is TGTGCCAGCAGCCTGGGACAGGGCTTTGCGCGGACCGGGGAGCTGTTTTTT. This translates into CASSLGQGFARTGELFF. The chain recombines TRBV5-8 with TRBJ2-2; 9 bases map to TRBD1. CDR3 length: 17 residues. The junction had 12 bases not matched to a gene; V was cut back by 4 bases and J by 5 bases. Germline CDR1 reads SGHTS; CDR2 reads YDEGEE.